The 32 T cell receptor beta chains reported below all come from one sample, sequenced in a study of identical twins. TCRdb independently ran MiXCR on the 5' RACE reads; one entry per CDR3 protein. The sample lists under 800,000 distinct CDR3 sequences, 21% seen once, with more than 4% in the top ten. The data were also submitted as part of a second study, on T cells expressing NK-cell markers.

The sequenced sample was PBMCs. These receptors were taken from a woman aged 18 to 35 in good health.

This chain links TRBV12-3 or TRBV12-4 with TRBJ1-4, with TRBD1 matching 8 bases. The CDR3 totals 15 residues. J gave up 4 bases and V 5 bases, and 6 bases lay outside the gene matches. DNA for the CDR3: TGTGCCAGCAGTGACAGGGGATGGAGTAATGAAAAACTGTTTTTT. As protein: CASSDRGWSNEKLFF.

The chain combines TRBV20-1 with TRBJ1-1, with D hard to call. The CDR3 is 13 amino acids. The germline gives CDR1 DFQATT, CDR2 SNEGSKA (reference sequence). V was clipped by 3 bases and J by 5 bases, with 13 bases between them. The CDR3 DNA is TGCAGTGCTAGTCAGAACCTACAGACTGAAGCTTTCTTT. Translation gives CSASQNLQTEAFF.

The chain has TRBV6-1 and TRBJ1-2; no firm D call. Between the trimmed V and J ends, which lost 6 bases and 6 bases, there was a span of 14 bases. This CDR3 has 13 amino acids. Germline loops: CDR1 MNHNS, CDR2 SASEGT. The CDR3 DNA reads TGTGCCAGCAGGGTCGTTGGAGCGGATGGCTACACCTTC. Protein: CASRVVGADGYTF.

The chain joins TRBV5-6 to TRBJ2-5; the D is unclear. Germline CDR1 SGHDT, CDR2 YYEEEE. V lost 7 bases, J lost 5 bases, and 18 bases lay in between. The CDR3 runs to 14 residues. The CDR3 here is CASAPRMGVETQYF. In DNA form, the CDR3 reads TGTGCCAGCGCCCCCCGCATGGGTGTGGAGACCCAGTACTTC. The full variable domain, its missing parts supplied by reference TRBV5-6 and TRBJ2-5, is DAGVTQSPTHLIKTRGQQVTLRCSPKSGHDTVSWYQQALGQGPQFIFQYYEEEERQRGNFPDRFSGHQFPNYSSELNVNALLLGDSALYLCASAPRMGVETQYFGPGTRLLVL.

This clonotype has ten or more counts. The CDR3 DNA sequence: TGCAGCGTTGAATTACAGGTCAAAGAGACCCAGTACTTC. Translating gives CSVELQVKETQYF. The V gene is TRBV29-1, the J gene TRBJ2-5; possible D gene TRBD1, 5 bases. From germline, CDR1 is SQVTM and CDR2 ANQGSEA. V lost 2 bases and J 3 bases, leaving 10 bases between the germline ends. The CDR3 sequence is 13 residues long.

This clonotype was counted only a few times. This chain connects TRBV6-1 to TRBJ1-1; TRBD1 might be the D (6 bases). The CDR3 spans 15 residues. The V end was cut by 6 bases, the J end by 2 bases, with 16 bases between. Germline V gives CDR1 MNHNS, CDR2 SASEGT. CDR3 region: CASRTFGQRNTEAFF. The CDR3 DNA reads TGTGCCAGCAGGACCTTTGGACAGCGTAACACTGAAGCTTTCTTT.

As DNA, the CDR3 is TGTGCCAGCAGTCCCGGACCGGGGGCTAACTATGGCTACACCTTC. Translated: CASSPGPGANYGYTF. The V gene is TRBV27, the J gene TRBJ1-2, with D perhaps TRBD1 (5 bases). Trimming left V 5 bases short and J 0 bases short, with 13 bases between. Germline CDR1 and CDR2: MNHEY and SMNVEV (reference sequence). CDR3 length: 15 amino acids.

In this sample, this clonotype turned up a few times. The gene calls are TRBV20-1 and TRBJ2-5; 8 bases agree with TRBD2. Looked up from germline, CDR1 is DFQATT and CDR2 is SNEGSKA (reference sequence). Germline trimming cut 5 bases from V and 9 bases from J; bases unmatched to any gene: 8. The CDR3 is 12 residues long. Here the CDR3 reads CSASSGGPSQYF. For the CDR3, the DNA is TGCAGTGCTTCCTCGGGGGGGCCCTCCCAGTACTTC.

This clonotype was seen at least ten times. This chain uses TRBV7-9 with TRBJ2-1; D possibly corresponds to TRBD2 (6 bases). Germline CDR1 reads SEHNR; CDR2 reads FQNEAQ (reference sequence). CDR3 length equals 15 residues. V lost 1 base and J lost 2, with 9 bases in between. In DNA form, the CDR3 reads TGTGCCAGCAGCTTAGTCCGGGGGACCTACAATGAGCAGTTCTTC. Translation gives CASSLVRGTYNEQFF.

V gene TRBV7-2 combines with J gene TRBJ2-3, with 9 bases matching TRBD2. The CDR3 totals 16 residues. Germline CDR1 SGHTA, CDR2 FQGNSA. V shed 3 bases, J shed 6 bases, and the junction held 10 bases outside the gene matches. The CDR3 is CASSFILAGFTDTQYF. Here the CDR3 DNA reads TGTGCCAGCAGCTTCATCCTAGCGGGGTTCACGGATACGCAGTATTTT.

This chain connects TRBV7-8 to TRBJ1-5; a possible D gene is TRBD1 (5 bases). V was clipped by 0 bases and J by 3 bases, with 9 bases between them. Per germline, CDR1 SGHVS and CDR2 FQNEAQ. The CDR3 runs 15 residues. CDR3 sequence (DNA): TGTGCCAGCAGCTTAGCGGCAGGGTACAATCAGCCCCAGCATTTT. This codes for CASSLAAGYNQPQHF.

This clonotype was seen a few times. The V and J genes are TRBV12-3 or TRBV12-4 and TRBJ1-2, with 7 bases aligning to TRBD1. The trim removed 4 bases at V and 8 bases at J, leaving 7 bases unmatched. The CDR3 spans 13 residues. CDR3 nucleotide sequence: TGTGCCAGCAGTTCCGACAGGGAGGGAGGCTACACCTTC. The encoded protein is CASSSDREGGYTF.

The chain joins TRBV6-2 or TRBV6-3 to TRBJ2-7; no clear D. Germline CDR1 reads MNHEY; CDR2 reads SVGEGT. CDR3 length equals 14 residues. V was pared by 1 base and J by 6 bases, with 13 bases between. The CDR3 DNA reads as TGTGCCAGCAGTTACTTCACCAAGGCTGCCGAGCAGTACTTC. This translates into CASSYFTKAAEQYF.

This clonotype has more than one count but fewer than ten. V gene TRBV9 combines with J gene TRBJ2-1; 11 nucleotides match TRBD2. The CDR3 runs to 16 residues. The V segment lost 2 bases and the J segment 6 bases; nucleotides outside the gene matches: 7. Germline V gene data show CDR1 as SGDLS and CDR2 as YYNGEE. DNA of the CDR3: TGTGCCAGCAGCGTTAAATTAGCGGGGGGGGGCAATGAGCAGTTCTTC. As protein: CASSVKLAGGGNEQFF.

The DNA of the CDR3 is TGCAGTGCTAGAGATAGGGCCTCTAGCGGGAGGTACAATGAGCAGTTCTTC. Protein sequence: CSARDRASSGRYNEQFF. The V gene is TRBV20-1, the J gene TRBJ2-1, with 11 bases that match TRBD2. The trim removed 0 bases at V and 4 bases at J, leaving 8 bases unmatched. The CDR3 extends over 17 amino acids. Per germline, CDR1 DFQATT and CDR2 SNEGSKA (reference sequence).

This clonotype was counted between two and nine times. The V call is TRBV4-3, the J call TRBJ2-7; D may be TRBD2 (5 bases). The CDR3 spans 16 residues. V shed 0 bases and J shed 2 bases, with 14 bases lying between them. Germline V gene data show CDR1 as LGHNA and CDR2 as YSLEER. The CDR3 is CASSQDRASRAYEQYF. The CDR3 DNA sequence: TGCGCCAGCAGCCAAGATAGGGCTAGCAGAGCCTACGAGCAGTACTTC.

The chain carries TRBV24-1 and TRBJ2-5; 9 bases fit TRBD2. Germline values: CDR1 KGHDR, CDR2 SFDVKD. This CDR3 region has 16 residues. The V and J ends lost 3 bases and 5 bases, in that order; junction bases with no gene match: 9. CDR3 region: CATSDGKRGAGETQYF. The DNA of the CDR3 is TGTGCCACCAGTGATGGGAAGCGGGGGGCTGGGGAGACCCAGTACTTC.

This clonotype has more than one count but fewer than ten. CDR3 sequence: CASSHPWRGGITDTQYF. DNA of the CDR3: TGTGCCAGCAGTCACCCCTGGCGGGGGGGCATTACAGATACGCAGTATTTT. The chain carries TRBV6-5 and TRBJ2-3; 9 bases match TRBD2. V shed 5 bases, J shed 3 bases, and the junction held 12 bases outside the gene matches. The CDR3 extends over 17 amino acids. The germline V gene encodes CDR1 MNHEY and CDR2 SVGAGI.

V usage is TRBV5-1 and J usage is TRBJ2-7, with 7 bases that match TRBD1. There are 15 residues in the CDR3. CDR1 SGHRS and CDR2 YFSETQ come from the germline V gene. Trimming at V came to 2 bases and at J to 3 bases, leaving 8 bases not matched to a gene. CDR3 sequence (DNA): TGCGCCAGCAGCTTTACGCAGGGGGAACTCTACGAGCAGTACTTC. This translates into CASSFTQGELYEQYF.

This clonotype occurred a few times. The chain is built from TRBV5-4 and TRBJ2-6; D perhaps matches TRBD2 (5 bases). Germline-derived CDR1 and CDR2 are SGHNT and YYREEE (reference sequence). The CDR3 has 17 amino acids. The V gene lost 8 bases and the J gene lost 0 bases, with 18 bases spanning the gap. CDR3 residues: CARSSRGDNSGANVLTF. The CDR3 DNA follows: TGTGCCAGATCCTCTCGGGGAGACAACTCTGGGGCCAACGTCCTGACTTTC.

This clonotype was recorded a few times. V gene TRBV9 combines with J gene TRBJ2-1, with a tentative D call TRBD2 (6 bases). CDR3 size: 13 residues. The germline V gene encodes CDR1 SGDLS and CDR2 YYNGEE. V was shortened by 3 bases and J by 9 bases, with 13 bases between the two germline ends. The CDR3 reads CASSGGTSREQFF. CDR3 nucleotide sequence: TGTGCCAGCAGCGGAGGGACTTCCCGTGAGCAGTTCTTC.

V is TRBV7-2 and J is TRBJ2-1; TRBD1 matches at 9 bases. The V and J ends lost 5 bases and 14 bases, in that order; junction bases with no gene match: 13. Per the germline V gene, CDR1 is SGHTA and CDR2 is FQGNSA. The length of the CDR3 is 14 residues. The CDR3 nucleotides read TGTGCCAGCAGCACTTGGACAGGGGACAGGGAGAAGTTCTTC. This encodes CASSTWTGDREKFF.

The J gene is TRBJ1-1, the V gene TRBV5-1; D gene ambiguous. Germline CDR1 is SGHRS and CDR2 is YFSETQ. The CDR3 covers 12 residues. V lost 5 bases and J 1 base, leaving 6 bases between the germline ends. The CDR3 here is CASRKANTEAFF. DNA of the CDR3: TGCGCCAGCAGGAAGGCGAACACTGAAGCTTTCTTT.

The CDR3 protein is CASSYFGQVTGKLFF. The CDR3 DNA reads TGTGCCAGCAGTTACTTTGGCCAGGTCACGGGAAAACTGTTTTTT. The rearrangement links TRBV6-5 to TRBJ1-4; D unresolved. Germline values: CDR1 MNHEY, CDR2 SVGAGI. The CDR3 is 15 residues long. V was cut by 1 base and J by 10 bases, with 16 bases left in between.

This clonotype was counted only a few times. CDR3 coding DNA: TGTGCCAGCAGCCAACTCAGGGAAGAGACCCAGTACTTC. Its translation: CASSQLREETQYF. The V and J genes are TRBV6-1 and TRBJ2-5; tentative D call: TRBD1 (5 bases). Per germline, CDR1 MNHNS and CDR2 SASEGT. With 6 bases removed from V and 3 bases from J, the gap between germline ends came to 11 bases. The CDR3 has 13 residues.

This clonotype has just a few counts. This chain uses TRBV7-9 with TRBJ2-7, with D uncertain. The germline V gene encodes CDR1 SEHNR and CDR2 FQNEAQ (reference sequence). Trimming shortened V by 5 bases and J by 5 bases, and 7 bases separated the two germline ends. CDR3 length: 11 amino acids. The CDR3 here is CASSAPDEQYF. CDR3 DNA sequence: TGTGCCAGCAGCGCTCCTGACGAGCAGTACTTC.

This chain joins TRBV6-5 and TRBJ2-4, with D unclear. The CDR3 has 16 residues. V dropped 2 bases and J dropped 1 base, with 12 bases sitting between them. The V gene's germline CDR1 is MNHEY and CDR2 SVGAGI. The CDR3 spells CASSYEPSSAKNIQYF. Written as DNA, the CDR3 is TGTGCCAGCAGTTACGAGCCGTCTTCGGCCAAAAACATTCAGTACTTC.

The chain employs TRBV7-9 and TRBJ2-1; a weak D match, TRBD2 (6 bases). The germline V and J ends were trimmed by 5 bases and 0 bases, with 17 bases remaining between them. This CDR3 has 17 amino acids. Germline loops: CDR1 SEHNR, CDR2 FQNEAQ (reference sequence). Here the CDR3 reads CASSPRLLASSYNEQFF. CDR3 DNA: TGTGCCAGCAGCCCGCGCCTTCTAGCGAGCTCCTACAATGAGCAGTTCTTC.

The CDR3: CASSVGQAFYGYTF. The DNA of the CDR3 is TGTGCCAGCAGCGTAGGACAAGCCTTCTATGGCTACACCTTC. The genes are TRBV9 and TRBJ1-2; D unresolved. CDR3 length equals 14 residues. Germline V gene data show CDR1 as SGDLS and CDR2 as YYNGEE. V was trimmed by 0 bases and J by 4 bases, leaving 10 bases between them.

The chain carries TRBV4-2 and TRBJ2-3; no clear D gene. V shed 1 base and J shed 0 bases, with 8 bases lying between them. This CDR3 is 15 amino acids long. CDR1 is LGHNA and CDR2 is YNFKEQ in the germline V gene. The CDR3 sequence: CASSQGSSSTDTQYF. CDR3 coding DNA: TGTGCCAGCAGCCAAGGGTCTAGTAGCACAGATACGCAGTATTTT.

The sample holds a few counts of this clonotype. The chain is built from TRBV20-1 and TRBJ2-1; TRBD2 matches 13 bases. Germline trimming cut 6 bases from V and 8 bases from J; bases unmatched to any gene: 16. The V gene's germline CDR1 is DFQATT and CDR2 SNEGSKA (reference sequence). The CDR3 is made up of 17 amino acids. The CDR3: CSAIRIRLAGGGDEQFF. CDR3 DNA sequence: TGCAGTGCGATACGAATTCGACTAGCGGGAGGCGGCGATGAGCAGTTCTTC.

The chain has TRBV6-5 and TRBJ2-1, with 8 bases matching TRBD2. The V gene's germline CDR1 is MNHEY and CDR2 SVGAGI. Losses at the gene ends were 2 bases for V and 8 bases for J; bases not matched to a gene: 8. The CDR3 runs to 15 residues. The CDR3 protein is CASSYGTRGGHEQFF. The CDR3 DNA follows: TGTGCCAGCAGTTACGGGACTAGAGGGGGACATGAGCAGTTCTTC.